The clone carrying this T cell receptor (beta chain) was seen a few times. This entry comes from a study of blood T cell repertoires in COVID-19. Across the whole study: Sample material is recorded as cDNA or gDNA derived from T cells, B-cell-depleted T cells, or PBMCs.

Trimming left V 6 bases short and J 0 bases short, with 11 bases between. This CDR3 contains 14 residues. Germline lookup yields CDR1 MNHEY and CDR2 SVGAGI. TCRdb's table, derived via immunoSEQ multiplex PCR, lists solely in-frame clones and lacks some. The sample contains nearly 50,000 clones, over 75% of which appear only once. Seattle enrolled patients during active infection and tracked them longitudinally. The sequencing input was peripheral blood. The rearrangement joins TRBV6-5 to TRBJ1-2; D may be TRBD1 (5 bases). The origin of this receptor is a woman older than 75 with COVID-19, enrolled during active disease. Here the CDR3 reads CASRGLPANYGYTF. As DNA, the CDR3 is TGTGCCAGCAGGGGACTACCAGCTAACTATGGCTACACCTTC.